These T cell receptor beta chains were read from a single sample in a study of blood T cell repertoires in COVID-19. Sequencing was performed with immunoSEQ multiplex PCR; in TCRdb, only in-frame clones are kept and a portion is missing. The sample lists 200,000 to 250,000 clones; roughly 89% were seen once. Specimen: PBMCs or T cells enriched from blood (not recorded which). All receptors come from a woman in her twenties or thirties who had recovered from COVID-19. Both conserved end residues are trimmed from each CDR3. The D gene is left open where the match is weak.

V,D,J,CDR3
TRBV6-2/TRBV6-3,-,TRBJ1-2,ASSSSYGYT
TRBV4-2,TRBD2,TRBJ2-3,ASSQDPGGGPADTQY
TRBV6-2/TRBV6-3,TRBD1,TRBJ2-2,ASSPRDRDWNTGELF
TRBV7-3,TRBD2,TRBJ2-1,ASSLRLAGEDLDEQF
TRBV7-6,TRBD2,TRBJ2-3,ASSLAPASGRSTDTQY
TRBV7-3,TRBD1,TRBJ1-1,ASSFEGADTEAF
TRBV9,TRBD2,TRBJ2-7,ASSPRGDASYEQY
TRBV30,-,TRBJ1-1,AWVSATRAF
TRBV9,-,TRBJ1-2,ASSRSMTESYGYT
TRBV6-5,-,TRBJ1-6,ASSLQRYSPLH
TRBV24-1,-,TRBJ1-2,ATSDNLGVNYGYT
TRBV7-3,TRBD1,TRBJ2-2,ASSYRQGRTGELF
TRBV30,TRBD2,TRBJ2-3,VGASGHQGTQY